This TCR beta chain is drawn from a study of siplizumab effects on memory and regulatory T cells. Whole-study findings and limits: It was never confirmed that proliferating Tregs from siplizumab cultures were suppressive. A small minority of alloreactive clones were mapped to unstimulated subsets.

With regard to this clone: Its cognate antigen is unknown.

Each sample yielded 90,000 to 100,000 assayed TCR templates. Some clones are missing from TCRdb's copy, which holds only in-frame ones; the method was immunoSEQ multiplex PCR. The table lists more than 95,000 clones, 85% to 95% of them singletons, with approximately 0.67% in the top ten. Germline V CDR1 and CDR2: GTSNPN, SVGIG (reference sequence). The CDR3 length is 13 residues. V gave up 5 bases and J gave up 4 bases, with 14 bases separating them. The chain couples TRBV30 to TRBJ1-2; possibly TRBD1 for D (6 bases). Sequencing was done on a sample of Tregs sorted from blood. This sequence originates from a human donor in good health. CDR3 sequence: CAWGQTLGYGYTF. DNA for the CDR3: TGTGCCTGGGGACAGACATTGGGCTATGGCTACACCTTC.